This paragraph covers one TCR beta chain sequence. These data belong to a study of blood T cell repertoires in COVID-19. Study information: Italy, Spain and the United States were the sources of the convalescent and acute COVID-19 samples. Nucleic acid was either cDNA or gDNA, and it came from T cells, B-cell-depleted T cells, or PBMCs.

Authors' analysis steps: Amplification from reference gene primers served as the basis for estimated nucleated cell counts. TCRdb's table, derived via immunoSEQ multiplex PCR, lists solely in-frame clones and lacks some. For V, J and clone size, that table is used; D and trimming come from the DNA. This table holds 200,000 to 250,000 clones, 80% to 90% found once. Sequencing used peripheral blood. The clonotype originates from a woman aged 80 or older with active or convalescent COVID-19.

CDR3 bases: TGTGCCAGCAGCTTAGTGGGGCATATCTATGGCTACACCTTC. This translates into CASSLVGHIYGYTF. This sequence joins TRBV7-2 and TRBJ1-2; D might be TRBD1 (5 bases). The V gene lost 1 base and the J gene lost 4 bases, with 10 bases spanning the gap. The CDR3 contains 14 residues. Looked up from germline, CDR1 is SGHTA and CDR2 is FQGNSA.